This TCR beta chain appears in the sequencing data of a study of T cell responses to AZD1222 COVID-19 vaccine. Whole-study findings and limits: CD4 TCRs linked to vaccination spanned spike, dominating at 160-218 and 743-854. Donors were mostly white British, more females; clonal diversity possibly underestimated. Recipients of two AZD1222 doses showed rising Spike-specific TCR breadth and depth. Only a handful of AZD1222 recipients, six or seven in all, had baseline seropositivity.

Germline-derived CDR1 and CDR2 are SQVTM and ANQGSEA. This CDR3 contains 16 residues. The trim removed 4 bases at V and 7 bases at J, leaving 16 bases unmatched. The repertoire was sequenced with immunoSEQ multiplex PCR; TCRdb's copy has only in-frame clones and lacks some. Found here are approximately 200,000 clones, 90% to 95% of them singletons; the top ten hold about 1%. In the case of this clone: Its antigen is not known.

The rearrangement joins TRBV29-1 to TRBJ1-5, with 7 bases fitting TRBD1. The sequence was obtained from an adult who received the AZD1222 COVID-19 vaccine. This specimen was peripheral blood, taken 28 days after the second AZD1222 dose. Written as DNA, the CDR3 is TGCAGCGTTGGGCAGGGGGGAAGCGGCGTAGAACAGCCCCAGCATTTT. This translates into CSVGQGGSGVEQPQHF.